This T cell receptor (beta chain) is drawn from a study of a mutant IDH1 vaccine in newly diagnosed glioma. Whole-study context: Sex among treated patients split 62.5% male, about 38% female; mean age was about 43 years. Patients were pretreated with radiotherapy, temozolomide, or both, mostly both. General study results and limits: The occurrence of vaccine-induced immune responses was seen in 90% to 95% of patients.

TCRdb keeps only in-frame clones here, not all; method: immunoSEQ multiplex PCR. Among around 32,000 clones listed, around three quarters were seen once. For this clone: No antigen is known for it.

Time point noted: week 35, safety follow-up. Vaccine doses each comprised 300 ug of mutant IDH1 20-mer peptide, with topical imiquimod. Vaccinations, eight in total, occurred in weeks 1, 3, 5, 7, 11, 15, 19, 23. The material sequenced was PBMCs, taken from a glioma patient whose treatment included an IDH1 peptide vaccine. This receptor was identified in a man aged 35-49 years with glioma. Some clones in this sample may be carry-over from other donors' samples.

CDR3 region: CASSESRETQYF. The CDR3 DNA reads TGTGCCAGCAGTGAGTCAAGAGAGACCCAGTACTTC. This chain joins TRBV2 and TRBJ2-5, with D uncertain. This CDR3 has 12 amino acids. Germline V gene sequence: CDR1 SNHLY, CDR2 FYNNEI. V lost 3 bases and J lost 4, with 6 bases in between.